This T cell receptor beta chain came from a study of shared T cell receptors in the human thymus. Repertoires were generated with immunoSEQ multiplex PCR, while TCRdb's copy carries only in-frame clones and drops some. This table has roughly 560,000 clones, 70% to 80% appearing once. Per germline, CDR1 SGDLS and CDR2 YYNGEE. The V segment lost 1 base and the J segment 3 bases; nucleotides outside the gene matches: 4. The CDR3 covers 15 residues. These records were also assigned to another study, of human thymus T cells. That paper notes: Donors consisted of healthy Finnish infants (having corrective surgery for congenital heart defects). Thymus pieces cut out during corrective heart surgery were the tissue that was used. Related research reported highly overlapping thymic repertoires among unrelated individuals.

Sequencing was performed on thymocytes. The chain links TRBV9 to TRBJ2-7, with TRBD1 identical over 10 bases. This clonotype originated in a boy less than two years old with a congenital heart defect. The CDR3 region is CASSVKTGGLYEQYF. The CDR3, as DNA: TGTGCCAGCAGCGTAAAGACAGGGGGCCTCTACGAGCAGTACTTC.